The 13 T cell receptor beta chains presented below share a single source sample, sequenced in a study of blood T cells in healthy people across ages. Alongside a J-beta primer mix, a sample-barcoded 5' primer served in a second PCR lasting roughly 7 to 11 cycles. TCRdb ran MiXCR on the 5' RACE reads and lists one entry per CDR3 protein. The top ten hold roughly 18% of the sample, which has approximately 820,000 distinct CDR3 sequences, about 42% seen once. Source material: blood. Receptor source: a man between 60 and 75 years old in good health.

The chain carries TRBV2 and TRBJ2-3, with 7 bases that match TRBD2. There are 13 residues in the CDR3. Germline CDR1 reads SNHLY; CDR2 reads FYNNEI. The ends lost 1 base at V and 14 bases at J; junction bases unmatched: 9. In DNA form, the CDR3 reads TGTGCCAGCAGTGAAGAGTTGAGCGGGGAGCCGTATTTT. Its translation is CASSEELSGEPYF. Looking up the rest from reference TRBV2 and TRBJ2-3 gives the full variable domain: EPEVTQTPSHQVTQMGQEVILRCVPISNHLYFYWYRQILGQKVEFLVSFYNNEISEKSEIFDDQFSVERPDGSNFTLKIRSTKLEDSAMYFCASSEELSGEPYFGPGTRLTVL.

J is TRBJ2-3 and V is TRBV10-3; D is undetermined. The CDR3 is 14 amino acids. The germline gives CDR1 ENHRY, CDR2 SYGVKD. V lost 10 bases and J lost 1, with 15 bases in between. CDR3 protein: CATTNVQGTDTQYF. The CDR3 nucleotides are TGTGCCACCACCAATGTGCAGGGCACAGATACGCAGTATTTT.

CDR3 coding DNA: TGTGCCAGCAGCCCGCCGGAGGAGGAGACCCAGTACTTC. It encodes CASSPPEEETQYF. The chain couples TRBV5-6 to TRBJ2-5, with a tentative D call TRBD2 (5 bases). Germline V gene sequence: CDR1 SGHDT, CDR2 YYEEEE. V lost 4 bases and J lost 5, with 12 bases in between. This CDR3 spans 13 amino acids.

The chain's CDR3 is CASNPDFYPHEQYF. CDR3 nucleotide sequence: TGTGCCAGCAACCCGGACTTTTACCCCCACGAGCAGTACTTC. The chain is built from TRBV3-1 and TRBJ2-7, with D maybe TRBD2 (5 bases). The CDR3 sequence is 14 residues long. In germline, CDR1 is LGHDT, CDR2 YNNKEL (reference sequence). V dropped 7 bases and J dropped 5 bases, with 18 bases sitting between them.

As concerns this clonotype: The junction departs from the called germline gene at one end, perhaps through a read error. This chain connects TRBV10-3 to TRBJ1-1; a possible D gene is TRBD1 (6 bases). This CDR3 is built from 15 residues. CDR1 is ENHRY and CDR2 is SYGVKD in the germline V gene. CDR3 in DNA: TGTGACATCAGTGAGAAGCCGGGGGCCGGCACTGAAGCTTTCTTT. It specifies CDISEKPGAGTEAFF.

The sample holds a few counts of this clonotype. The chain recombines TRBV9 with TRBJ2-2; the D gene is possibly TRBD2 (5 bases). Germline values: CDR1 SGDLS, CDR2 YYNGEE. V gave up 0 bases and J gave up 2 bases, with 8 bases separating them. The CDR3 runs 15 residues. The CDR3 DNA reads TGTGCCAGCAGCGTAGTGGGGAGCAACACCGGGGAGCTGTTTTTT. This gives the protein CASSVVGSNTGELFF.

In nucleotides, the CDR3 is TGTGCCAGTTCCCCAGGGGGAAGCAACAATGAGCAGTTCTTC. It codes for CASSPGGSNNEQFF. This rearrangement joins TRBV6-6 to TRBJ2-1, with 7 bases matching TRBD1. V lost 9 bases to trimming and J lost 5 bases; unmatched junction nucleotides: 10. This CDR3 contains 14 residues. Per the germline V gene, CDR1 is MNHNY and CDR2 is SVGAGI (reference sequence).

The J gene is TRBJ2-3, the V gene TRBV25-1, with 7 nucleotides matching TRBD1. Losses at the gene ends were 5 bases for V and 4 bases for J; bases not matched to a gene: 9. The germline V gene has CDR1 MGHDK and CDR2 SYGVNS. The CDR3 runs 15 residues. In DNA form, the CDR3 reads TGTGCCAGCAGTTTACAGGGGTTTCGCCCAGATACGCAGTATTTT. Its translation: CASSLQGFRPDTQYF.

This clonotype was picked up one time. The J gene is TRBJ2-1, the V gene TRBV9; 7 bases agree with TRBD2. The DNA end favors TRBJ2-7, so the J call may be wrong. The CDR3 runs to 14 residues. The germline CDR1 and CDR2 sequences are SGDLS and YYNGEE. CDR3 region: CASSEAGTPKEQYF. CDR3 coding DNA: TGTGCCAGCAGCGAAGCGGGGACCCCCAAAGAGCAGTACTTC.

CDR3 protein: CRAAGQGNEQFF. CDR3 in DNA: TGCAGGGCTGCGGGACAGGGCAATGAGCAGTTCTTC. The chain is built from TRBV20-1 and TRBJ2-1; TRBD1 agrees at 9 bases. The CDR3 has 12 amino acids. Germline V CDR1 and CDR2: DFQATT, SNEGSKA (reference sequence).

This clonotype was seen only a few times. This rearrangement joins TRBV30 to TRBJ1-1; no firm D call. V lost 1 base to trimming and J lost 1 base, with 13 bases between them. The germline V gene has CDR1 GTSNPN and CDR2 SVGIG (reference sequence). The CDR3 consists of 15 residues. DNA for the CDR3: TGTGCCTGGAGTGCCGCCTCCACAACGAACACTGAAGCTTTCTTT. Translating it yields CAWSAASTTNTEAFF.

The gene calls are TRBV25-1 and TRBJ2-3; the D call may be TRBD1 or TRBD2 (5 bases each). This CDR3 has 16 residues. Looked up from germline, CDR1 is MGHDK and CDR2 is SYGVNS. Trimming cost V 1 base and J 4 bases, with 15 bases left between them. CDR3 region: CASSESRGTFPDTQYF. CDR3 sequence (DNA): TGTGCCAGCAGTGAATCCCGAGGGACCTTCCCAGATACGCAGTATTTT.

This sequence joins TRBV28 and TRBJ2-5; D might be TRBD2 (6 bases). Trimming took off 6 bases at V and 4 bases at J, with 18 bases between the two ends. Germline CDR1 and CDR2: MDHEN and SYDVKM. The CDR3 loop spans 15 amino acids. This CDR3 reads CASSSPTGSGETQYF. The DNA of the CDR3 is TGTGCCAGCAGCTCCCCGACCGGGAGCGGAGAGACCCAGTACTTC.